Listed below are T cell receptor beta chains from one sample, sequenced in a study of post-analysis software for immune sequencing data. A single record per CDR3 protein comes from TCRdb applying MiXCR to the PCR reads. Counted here are 750,000 to 950,000 distinct CDR3 sequences, approximately 57% occurring once; the ten biggest clones make up about 4.5%. Input material: blood. The receptor set was obtained from a girl between 10 and 17 years old with multiple sclerosis. The conserved cysteine and the conserved F or W are not part of the CDR3 here. The D gene is left open where the match is weak. Some rows have no size entry. The others give once, few or many, or a class for an expanded clone.

j_call clone_size d_call v_call cdr3_aa
TRBJ2-1 - - TRBV7-6 ASSRAQSYNEQF
TRBJ2-1 - TRBD1 TRBV20-1 SAKLGQGTSMEQF
TRBJ1-2 few - TRBV2 ASSEARPANYGYT
TRBJ2-7 few - TRBV29-1 SVLWSGHEQY
TRBJ1-6 few - TRBV20-1 SARPVLRSPLH
TRBJ2-1 few TRBD1 TRBV20-1 SAIDRGQILF
TRBJ2-3 - TRBD2 TRBV20-1 SARDSGRRTDTQY
TRBJ2-5 - - TRBV25-1 ASSEYRRETQY
- - - TRBV12-3/TRBV12-4 ASSFPGRLKTQY
TRBJ2-7 few - TRBV10-3 AISAGVGQY